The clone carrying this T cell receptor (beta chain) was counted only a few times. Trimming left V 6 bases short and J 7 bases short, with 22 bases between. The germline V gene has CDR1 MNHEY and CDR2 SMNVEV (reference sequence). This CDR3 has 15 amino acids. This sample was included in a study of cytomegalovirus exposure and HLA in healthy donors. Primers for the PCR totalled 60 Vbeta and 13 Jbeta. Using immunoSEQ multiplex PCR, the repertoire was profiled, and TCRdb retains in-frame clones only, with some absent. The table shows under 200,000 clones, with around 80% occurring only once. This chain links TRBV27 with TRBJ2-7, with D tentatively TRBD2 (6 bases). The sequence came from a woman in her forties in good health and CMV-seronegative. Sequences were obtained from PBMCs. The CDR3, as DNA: TGTGCCAGCAGCCCAAGATTCCGGCTAGCGAGAGAGCAGTACTTC. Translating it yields CASSPRFRLAREQYF.